Following are 16 T cell receptor beta chains from one sample sequenced in a study of CD8+ T cells in alopecia areata. Treatment given: oral pan-JAK inhibitor, 5-10 mg twice daily. Sequencing used cDNA as its template, made by extracting RNA and reverse transcribing it. TCRdb's table, derived via immunoSEQ multiplex PCR, lists solely in-frame clones and lacks some. The sample lists approximately 160,000 clones, around three fifths occurring once. The starting material was CD4+ T cells sorted from blood, obtained at week 24, from a patient treated with tofacitinib. Receptor source: a human donor with alopecia areata.

The chain uses TRBV30 and TRBJ1-5; TRBD1 agrees at 7 bases. Germline V lookup: CDR1 GTSNPN, CDR2 SVGIG (reference sequence). The CDR3 is 13 amino acids. Trimming removed 0 bases from V and 7 bases from J; junction bases left unmatched: 3. The CDR3 bases are TGTGCCTGGAGTGTAAAGGGGGCACAGCCCCAGCATTTT. Encoded protein: CAWSVKGAQPQHF.

The chain's CDR3 is CSVILTLEQYF. In DNA form, the CDR3 reads TGCAGCGTGATACTAACCCTCGAGCAGTACTTC. The V call is TRBV29-1, the J call TRBJ2-7; D gene uncertain. Per the germline V gene, CDR1 is SQVTM and CDR2 is ANQGSEA. V was trimmed by 6 bases and J by 6 bases, leaving 12 bases between them. CDR3 length: 11 residues.

The chain carries TRBV7-2 and TRBJ1-6; 9 nucleotides match TRBD1. CDR1 and CDR2 (germline): SGHTA, FQGNSA. The CDR3 consists of 14 residues. J gave up 11 bases and V 5 bases, and 7 bases lay outside the gene matches. CDR3 DNA sequence: TGTGCCAGCAGCCAAGGGACAGGGTTCCCACCCCTCCACTTT. The encoded protein is CASSQGTGFPPLHF.

The V call is TRBV30, the J call TRBJ2-5, with 7 positions matching TRBD1. The CDR3 length is 13 residues. V gave up 4 bases and J gave up 5 bases; unmatched junction bases: 7. The germline V gene encodes CDR1 GTSNPN and CDR2 SVGIG (reference sequence). DNA for the CDR3: TGTGCCTGGACCACAGGGGTAGTGGAGACCCAGTACTTC. Its translation is CAWTTGVVETQYF.

V gene TRBV23-1 combines with J gene TRBJ2-7; a weak D match, TRBD1 (5 bases). TRBV23-1 is filed as an ORF, its function uncertain. The CDR3 runs to 18 residues. V was pared by 6 bases and J by 2 bases, with 26 bases between. CDR3 in amino acids: CASSLMVVPGYVAYEQYF. The DNA of the CDR3 is TGCGCCAGCAGCCTAATGGTGGTTCCAGGGTATGTGGCCTACGAGCAGTACTTC.

This clone was observed a few times. The gene calls are TRBV7-2 and TRBJ2-5, with 10 bases identical to TRBD2. The CDR3 is 18 residues long. Trimming took 2 bases from V and 5 from J; bases not matched to a gene: 14. The V gene's germline CDR1 is SGHTA and CDR2 FQGNSA. The CDR3 sequence is CASSLLAGASGIGETQYF. The CDR3 DNA sequence: TGTGCCAGCAGCTTACTAGCGGGGGCCTCGGGGATAGGGGAGACCCAGTACTTC. Combining the CDR3 with reference TRBV7-2 and TRBJ2-5 gives the whole variable domain GAGVSQSPSNKVTEKGKDVELRCDPISGHTALYWYRQSLGQGLEFLIYFQGNSAPDKSGLPSDRFSAERTGGSVSTLTIQRTQQEDSAVYLCASSLLAGASGIGETQYFGPGTRLLVL.

V and J are TRBV5-4 and TRBJ2-6; D uncertain. Trimming shortened V by 4 bases and J by 0 bases, and 14 bases separated the two germline ends. The CDR3 spans 17 residues. CDR1 and CDR2 from the germline V gene are SGHNT and YYREEE (reference sequence). CDR3 residues: CASSIPRIGSGANVLTF. In nucleotides, the CDR3 is TGTGCCAGCAGCATACCCAGGATTGGCTCTGGGGCCAACGTCCTGACTTTC.

The J gene is TRBJ1-4, the V gene TRBV7-9; possible D gene TRBD1, 6 bases. Germline assignment: CDR1 SEHNR and CDR2 FQNEAQ (reference sequence). The CDR3 has 13 amino acids. V lost 5 bases to trimming and J lost 8 bases, with 12 bases between them. CDR3 in amino acids: CASSLRTDEKLFF. The CDR3 bases are TGTGCCAGCAGCCTCCGGACAGACGAAAAACTGTTTTTT.

The chain has TRBV29-1 and TRBJ1-2; D uncertain. The germline V gene encodes CDR1 SQVTM and CDR2 ANQGSEA. The CDR3 is 12 residues long. V was trimmed by 2 bases and J by 3 bases, leaving 7 bases between them. The CDR3 sequence: CSVERGYYGYTF. In DNA, the CDR3 is TGCAGCGTTGAACGGGGATACTATGGCTACACCTTC.

This sequence joins TRBV9 and TRBJ2-7; TRBD1 is a possible D gene (6 bases). The germline V gene has CDR1 SGDLS and CDR2 YYNGEE. Deletions cut 3 bases from V and 4 bases from J, with 11 bases between. This CDR3 region has 13 residues. CDR3 DNA: TGTGCCAGCAGCGCGACCACAGGGTACGAGCAGTACTTC. Protein product: CASSATTGYEQYF.

The rearrangement joins TRBV4-1 to TRBJ1-3, with D maybe TRBD1 (6 bases). V dropped 3 bases and J dropped 2 bases, with 14 bases sitting between them. CDR3 length equals 16 residues. Germline CDR1 reads MGHRA; CDR2 reads YSYEKL. The CDR3 protein is CASSHPDSDPGNTIYF. The CDR3 nucleotides read TGCGCCAGCAGCCACCCGGACAGCGACCCTGGAAACACCATATATTTT.

This chain links TRBV7-9 with TRBJ1-1, with a tentative D call TRBD1 (5 bases). Germline V gives CDR1 SEHNR, CDR2 FQNEAQ (reference sequence). This CDR3 is 14 amino acids long. Trimming cost V 4 bases and J 5 bases, with 14 bases left between them. CDR3 DNA sequence: TGTGCCAGCAGCTCCACACGGGGGAGGACTGAAGCTTTCTTT. Protein product: CASSSTRGRTEAFF.

This sequence joins TRBV5-1 and TRBJ2-7, with 9 bases that match TRBD1. V shed 5 bases and J 4 bases; nucleotides not matched to a gene: 13. This CDR3 spans 16 amino acids. Germline V lookup: CDR1 SGHRS, CDR2 YFSETQ. In nucleotides, the CDR3 is TGCGCCAGCAGACTCCGCCGGGACAGGGATTCTTACGAGCAGTACTTC. It translates to CASRLRRDRDSYEQYF. Drawing the rest from reference TRBV5-1 and TRBJ2-7, the complete variable domain is KAGVTQTPRYLIKTRGQQVTLSCSPISGHRSVSWYQQTPGQGLQFLFEYFSETQRNKGNFPGRFSGRQFSNSRSEMNVSTLELGDSALYLCASRLRRDRDSYEQYFGPGTRLTVT.

In this sample, this clone turned up a few times. The J gene is TRBJ1-1, the V gene TRBV2; no clear D gene. Germline CDR1 SNHLY, CDR2 FYNNEI. The CDR3 is 10 amino acids. V lost 7 bases and J lost 4, with 4 bases in between. CDR3 sequence: CASTPTEAFF. The CDR3 DNA reads as TGTGCCAGCACGCCCACTGAAGCTTTCTTT.

The chain couples TRBV25-1 to TRBJ2-7; unclear D gene. The CDR3 spans 13 residues. The germline V and J ends were trimmed by 4 bases and 2 bases, with 9 bases remaining between them. Per the germline V gene, CDR1 is MGHDK and CDR2 is SYGVNS. The CDR3 bases are TGTGCCAGCAGTGTCCCGGAGACCTACGAGCAGTACTTC. The encoded protein is CASSVPETYEQYF.

V gene TRBV7-9 combines with J gene TRBJ1-2; a weak D match, TRBD1 (5 bases). V was cut by 2 bases and J by 6 bases, with 13 bases left in between. The CDR3 is made up of 14 amino acids. CDR1 SEHNR and CDR2 FQNEAQ come from the germline V gene (reference sequence). The DNA of the CDR3 is TGTGCCAGCAGCTTAACCCTAACGGGGGATGGCTACACCTTC. It is translated as CASSLTLTGDGYTF. The full variable domain, with the rest looked up from reference TRBV7-9 and TRBJ1-2, is DTGVSQNPRHKITKRGQNVTFRCDPISEHNRLYWYRQTLGQGPEFLTYFQNEAQLEKSRLLSDRFSAERPKGSFSTLEIQRTEQGDSAMYLCASSLTLTGDGYTFGSGTRLTVV.